Below are 20 T cell receptor beta chains sequenced from a single sample in a study of esophageal squamous cell carcinoma under preoperative chemotherapy. TCRdb fed the PCR reads into MiXCR, producing one record per CDR3 protein. Counted here are tens of thousands of distinct CDR3 sequences, roughly half occurring once; the ten biggest clones make up roughly 12%. Time point reported: before preoperative PTX-NDP chemotherapy. This specimen was collected from a patient given preoperative chemotherapy. The receptors here all came from a human donor with esophageal squamous cell carcinoma. The donor label of this sample is uncertain.

The J gene is TRBJ2-3, the V gene TRBV7-6; 8 bases line up with TRBD2. From germline, CDR1 is SGHVS and CDR2 FNYEAQ. The CDR3 consists of 16 residues. Trimming took 1 base from V and 1 from J; bases not matched to a gene: 4. The CDR3, as DNA: TGTGCCAGCAGCTTAGATCTAGCGGGTCGCACAGATACGCAGTATTTT. Protein: CASSLDLAGRTDTQYF.

Of note for this clonotype: One base away lies a much larger clone, so this may be a sequencing read error. Without the conserved terminal phenylalanine or tryptophan, this CDR3 likely stems from a read error. This rearrangement joins TRBV27 to TRBJ2-1, with D perhaps TRBD2 (6 bases). CDR3 length: 15 residues. Trimming stripped 3 bases from V and 0 bases from J, with 9 bases between. Per germline, CDR1 MNHEY and CDR2 SMNVEV (reference sequence). The CDR3 DNA follows: TGTGCCAGCAGTTTGGAGGGGAGCTCCTACAATGAGCAGTTCTGC. Its protein is CASSLEGSSYNEQFC.

This clonotype was observed many times. Just one base apart from a much larger clone, this may be a read error. V gene TRBV12-3 or TRBV12-4 combines with J gene TRBJ2-1; D may be TRBD2 (6 bases). The J call may be faulty, since TRBJ2-7 better matches the DNA end. The CDR3 runs to 14 residues. For the CDR3, the DNA is TGTGCCTGCTCGGTAGCGGAGCTCCTCAATGAGCAGTACTTC. As protein: CACSVAELLNEQYF.

This sequence joins TRBV7-2 and TRBJ2-3; D uncertain. The CDR3 sequence is 13 residues long. The germline CDR1 and CDR2 sequences are SGHTA and FQGNSA. Trimming cost V 3 bases and J 10 bases, with 14 bases left between them. The CDR3 DNA reads TGTGCCAGCAGCTTCATGGGAACCGATGCGCAGTATTTT. It is translated as CASSFMGTDAQYF.

This clonotype is categorized as medium-sized (0.01 to 0.1%). A much larger clone is a single base away; this may be a read error. The rearrangement joins TRBV12-3 or TRBV12-4 to TRBJ2-5, with D possibly called TRBD1 or TRBD2 (5 bases each). Trimming shortened V by 6 bases and J by 11 bases, and 16 bases separated the two germline ends. The CDR3 contains 12 residues. The CDR3 region has the DNA TGTGCCAGCAGCCTTTCGGGACGAGAGCAGTACTTC. It yields the protein CASSLSGREQYF.

By share of the sample, this clonotype is medium-sized. This chain connects TRBV7-2 to TRBJ2-7; 7 positions agree with TRBD1. CDR3 size: 15 residues. The V gene's germline CDR1 is SGHTA and CDR2 FQGNSA. J was trimmed by 2 bases and V by 7 bases; bases with no gene match: 11. CDR3 nucleotides: TGTGCCAGCAAACATGACCGGGACAGCGCCTACGAGCAGTACTTC. Translated: CASKHDRDSAYEQYF. The full variable domain, in which reference TRBV7-2 and TRBJ2-7 provide the parts outside the CDR3, is GAGVSQSPSNKVTEKGKDVELRCDPISGHTALYWYRQSLGQGLEFLIYFQGNSAPDKSGLPSDRFSAERTGGSVSTLTIQRTQQEDSAVYLCASKHDRDSAYEQYFGPGTRLTVT.

The rearrangement joins TRBV7-2 to TRBJ2-1; TRBD2 matches at 10 bases. CDR3 size: 15 residues. Germline V CDR1 and CDR2: SGHTA, FQGNSA. The J segment lost 6 bases and the V segment lost 6 bases, leaving 8 bases of the junction unmatched. CDR3 loop: CASRPTSGAGNEQFF. CDR3 DNA: TGTGCCAGCAGACCCACTAGCGGGGCAGGCAATGAGCAGTTCTTC.

This clonotype has a count of ten or more. This chain connects TRBV12-3 or TRBV12-4 to TRBJ2-1, with D maybe TRBD2 (5 bases). This CDR3 has 11 residues. Trimming shortened V by 5 bases and J by 10 bases, and 9 bases separated the two germline ends. CDR3 nucleotide sequence: TGTGCCAGCAGTGCGGGCTACGAGCAGTTCTTC. Amino acids: CASSAGYEQFF.

This sequence joins TRBV12-3 or TRBV12-4 and TRBJ2-5; D gene uncertain. V was shortened by 5 bases and J by 0 bases, with 4 bases between the two germline ends. The CDR3 has 12 amino acids. CDR3 loop: CASSLNQETQYF. CDR3 coding DNA: TGTGCCAGCAGTCTAAACCAAGAGACCCAGTACTTC.

This chain connects TRBV7-8 to TRBJ2-3, with D tentatively TRBD2 (5 bases). Trimming pared 5 bases from V and 4 bases from J, leaving 19 bases between. This CDR3 contains 16 residues. The V gene's germline CDR1 is SGHVS and CDR2 FQNEAQ. The CDR3 is CASSTGAGCSPDTQYF. As DNA, the CDR3 is TGTGCCAGCAGCACCGGCGCGGGCTGTAGCCCAGATACGCAGTATTTT.

This chain links TRBV12-3 or TRBV12-4 with TRBJ2-3; D is ambiguous. The V end was cut by 5 bases, the J end by 11 bases, with 17 bases between. The CDR3 length is 13 residues. As DNA, the CDR3 is TGTGCCAGCAGTGCCCGAGGCACAGAGGAGCAGTATTTT. Translated, it gives CASSARGTEEQYF.

The chain recombines TRBV7-3 with TRBJ2-3; 9 bases are shared with TRBD2. The germline V gene encodes CDR1 SGHTA and CDR2 FQGTGA. CDR3 length: 18 amino acids. After removal of 1 base from V and 1 base from J, the junction contained 9 bases not matched to a gene. As DNA, the CDR3 is TGTGCCAGCAGCTTAAAGCGAGCGGGGGGTACTGGCACAGATACGCAGTATTTT. It translates to CASSLKRAGGTGTDTQYF. Filled out from reference TRBV7-3 and TRBJ2-3, the complete variable domain reads GAGVSQTPSNKVTEKGKYVELRCDPISGHTALYWYRQSLGQGPEFLIYFQGTGAADDSGLPNDRFFAVRPEGSVSTLKIQRTERGDSAVYLCASSLKRAGGTGTDTQYFGPGTRLTVL.

With respect to this clonotype: Mismatch with germline at one junction end may stem from a read error. This chain joins TRBV7-2 and TRBJ2-3; 9 nucleotides align to TRBD2. The CDR3 contains 16 residues. Germline CDR1 and CDR2: SGHTA and FQGNSA. The CDR3 protein is CASSGAGGASPETQYF. The CDR3 nucleotides are TGTGCCAGCAGCGGAGCGGGGGGAGCAAGCCCAGAGACGCAGTATTTT.

By proportion, this clonotype is medium-sized. This chain joins TRBV6-5 and TRBJ2-1, with 10 bases that match TRBD1. V was clipped by 4 bases and J by 12 bases; unmatched bases: 12. The CDR3 length is 15 residues. Germline values: CDR1 MNHEY, CDR2 SVGAGI. CDR3 DNA: TGTGCCAGCAGTTCCCCGGACAGGGGGATAGGGAGGCAGTTCTTC. The encoded protein is CASSSPDRGIGRQFF.

CDR3 DNA: TGTGCCAGCAGCTTGGATCCGGGGATCGGCGGGGGTGCCAAAGACACTCAGTACTTC. This translates into CASSLDPGIGGGAKDTQYF. The chain carries TRBV7-6 and TRBJ2-4; 7 nucleotides line up with TRBD2. Germline-derived CDR1 and CDR2 are SGHVS and FNYEAQ. After removal of 3 bases from V and 12 bases from J, the junction contained 26 bases not matched to a gene. This CDR3 region has 19 residues.

The gene calls are TRBV12-3 or TRBV12-4 and TRBJ2-3; D gene uncertain. V was shortened by 1 base and J by 8 bases, with 4 bases between the two germline ends. This CDR3 is 11 amino acids long. CDR3 residues: CASSLEGTQYF. CDR3 DNA sequence: TGTGCCAGCAGTTTAGAGGGTACGCAGTATTTT.

Many counts were recorded for this clonotype. This chain links TRBV6-1 with TRBJ2-1; D ambiguous. The CDR3 loop spans 13 amino acids. Germline CDR1 reads MNHNS; CDR2 reads SASEGT. Trimming pared 10 bases from V and 7 bases from J, leaving 17 bases between. CDR3 bases: TGTGCCACCGAAGGAGATAGGACGAATGAGCAGTTCTTC. It codes for CATEGDRTNEQFF.

As for this clonotype: One end of the junction is discordant with germline, which a read error may explain. V and J are TRBV7-6 and TRBJ2-4; no firm D call. The CDR3 consists of 13 residues. Germline CDR1 is SGHVS and CDR2 is FNYEAQ. The CDR3: CVTGPGAKNTQYF. For the CDR3, the DNA is TGCGTCACCGGGCCAGGAGCCAAAAACACTCAGTATTTC.

This clonotype has a single count. One junction end does not reproduce the germline sequence, and a read error may be involved. The chain is built from TRBV7-6 and TRBJ2-3; 9 nucleotides align to TRBD2. The J call could be wrong; TRBJ2-5 is a better fit for the DNA end. Germline CDR1 and CDR2: SGHVS and FNYEAQ. The CDR3 is made up of 15 amino acids. Written as DNA, the CDR3 is TGTGCCAGGGGGCGGGGGGGGAGTGACAAAGATACCCAGTACTTC. This codes for CARGRGGSDKDTQYF.

In the case of this clonotype: This may come from a read error, since a much larger clone is one base off. The gene calls are TRBV7-2 and TRBJ2-5, with D perhaps TRBD2 (6 bases). The CDR3 spans 16 residues. V was shortened by 3 bases and J by 1 base, with 15 bases between the two germline ends. Per germline, CDR1 SGHTA and CDR2 FQGNSA. CDR3 in amino acids: CASSFSTGRIQETQYF. CDR3 DNA: TGTGCCAGCAGCTTCTCTACCGGGAGAATCCAAGAGACCCAGTACTTC.